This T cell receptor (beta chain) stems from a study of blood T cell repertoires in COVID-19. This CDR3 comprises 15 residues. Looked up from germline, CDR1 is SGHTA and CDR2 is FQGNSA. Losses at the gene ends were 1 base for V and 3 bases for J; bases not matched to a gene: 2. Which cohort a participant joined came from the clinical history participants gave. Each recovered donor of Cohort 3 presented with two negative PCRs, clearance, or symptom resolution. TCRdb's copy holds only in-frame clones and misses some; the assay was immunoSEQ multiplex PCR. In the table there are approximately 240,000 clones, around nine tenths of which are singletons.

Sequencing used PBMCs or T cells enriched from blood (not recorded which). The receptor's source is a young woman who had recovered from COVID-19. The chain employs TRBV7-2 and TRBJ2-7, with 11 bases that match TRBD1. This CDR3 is CASSLVDRGHYEQYF. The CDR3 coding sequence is TGTGCCAGCAGCTTAGTGGACAGGGGGCACTACGAGCAGTACTTC.